Presented here are 7 T cell receptor beta chains from one specimen sequenced in a study of technical replicates of blood from a handful of donors. Assay: immunoSEQ multiplex PCR; the TCRdb copy retains only in-frame clones and omits some. The sample holds around 70,000 clones; roughly 94% are singletons and the top ten take 0.25%. Sequenced input: T cells isolated from PBMCs. Receptor source: a human donor in good health.

The chain is built from TRBV18 and TRBJ2-1; 8 positions agree with TRBD2. After removal of 1 base from V and 8 bases from J, the junction contained 4 bases not matched to a gene. There are 14 residues in the CDR3. Germline CDR1 is KGHSH and CDR2 is LQKENI. The CDR3 protein is CASSPLGGADEQFF. The CDR3, as DNA: TGTGCCAGCTCACCACTCGGGGGGGCCGATGAGCAGTTCTTC. Drawing the rest from reference TRBV18 and TRBJ2-1, the complete variable domain is NAGVMQNPRHLVRRRGQEARLRCSPMKGHSHVYWYRQLPEEGLKFMVYLQKENIIDESGMPKERFSAEFPKEGPSILRIQQVVRGDSAAYFCASSPLGGADEQFFGPGTRLTVL.

The chain couples TRBV12-2 to TRBJ2-5; the table's D call, TRBD1, has no DNA check behind it. TRBV12-2 represents a pseudogene. The CDR3 sequence is 16 residues long. CDR3 in DNA: TGTGCAAGTCGCCCGAGTGCGGCAGGGTTTCAAGAGACCCAGTACTTC. Protein sequence: CASRPSAAGFQETQYF.

The V gene is TRBV5-6, the J gene TRBJ1-2; the D gene is possibly TRBD1 (6 bases). Germline CDR1 is SGHDT and CDR2 is YYEEEE. This CDR3 is 17 amino acids long. Deletions cut 1 base from V and 1 base from J, with 17 bases between. The DNA for the CDR3 is TGTGCCAGCAGCTTGAACTGGCGGCAGGGGTTTAACTATGGCTACACCTTC. Its translation: CASSLNWRQGFNYGYTF.

CDR3 coding DNA: TGTGCCAGCAGCTCCCACACAGATACGCAGTATTTT. Encoded protein: CASSSHTDTQYF. V and J are TRBV7-2 and TRBJ2-3, with no clear D. The CDR3 has 12 residues. In germline, CDR1 is SGHTA, CDR2 FQGNSA. Trimming cost V 4 bases and J 2 bases, with 4 bases left between them.

The chain has TRBV6-5 and TRBJ2-3; D uncertain. V was cut by 5 bases and J by 2 bases, with 8 bases left in between. This CDR3 has 13 amino acids. CDR1 MNHEY and CDR2 SVGAGI come from the germline V gene. CDR3 region: CASSRPFTDTQYF. The CDR3 bases are TGTGCCAGCAGTCGTCCCTTCACAGATACGCAGTATTTT.

This clone was seen only once. The chain links TRBV5-1 to TRBJ1-1; 7 bases agree with TRBD1. The trim removed 4 bases at V and 5 bases at J, leaving 11 bases unmatched. The CDR3 is 15 residues long. Germline assignment: CDR1 SGHRS and CDR2 YFSETQ. CDR3 protein: CASSLSGTASTEAFF. As DNA, the CDR3 is TGCGCCAGCAGCCTCTCTGGGACAGCCAGTACTGAAGCTTTCTTT.

This chain joins TRBV18 and TRBJ2-3; 8 nucleotides align to TRBD1. V lost 3 bases to trimming and J lost 2 bases; unmatched junction nucleotides: 10. Per germline, CDR1 KGHSH and CDR2 LQKENI. CDR3 length: 17 residues. CDR3 bases: TGTGCCAGCTCACCGATTCCGCAGGGGGCCCACACAGATACGCAGTATTTT. It specifies CASSPIPQGAHTDTQYF.